The sample holds many counts of the clone carrying this TCR beta chain. Antigen specificity is unknown. The data derive from a study of T cell repertoires in cytomegalovirus infection. Study at large: TCR beta signatures that were public indicated CMV infection and matching HLA type.

The study, taken as a whole, reports: Summed frequency of public TCR beta families distinguished CMV carriers with the relevant HLA.

The length of the CDR3 is 15 residues. CDR1 and CDR2 (germline): SGHVS, FQNEAQ. The V gene lost 0 bases and the J gene lost 4 bases, with 10 bases spanning the gap. TCRdb analysed the reads with MiXCR anew, one entry per CDR3 protein. The table records about 190,000 distinct CDR3 sequences, about a tenth of them present only once. V and J are TRBV7-8 and TRBJ1-3, with D possibly matching TRBD1 (6 bases). The specimen was PBMCs. This receptor was identified in a human donor in good health (CMV status not recorded). Some clones in this sample may be carry-over from other donors' samples. The CDR3 sequence is CASSLARQGGNTIYF. Written as DNA, the CDR3 is TGTGCCAGCAGCTTAGCGAGGCAGGGGGGAAACACCATATATTTT.